This TCR beta chain was identified in a study of beta chain features in type 1 diabetes. Findings and caveats of the study: The question left open here concerned HLA type influencing TCRB rearrangement. A moderate, significant TCRB CDR3 shortening appeared in type 1 diabetes across four CD4+ subsets.

For this clone: Its antigen is not identified.

Expressed TCRB transcripts were sequenced because the isolated RNA had all been reverse transcribed beforehand. Data came from immunoSEQ multiplex PCR; TCRdb stores just in-frame clones and leaves some out. The sample has approximately 170,000 clones, 6.5% to 9.5% seen once. CD4+ naive, central memory, regulatory and stem cell-like memory cells were sorted via CD45RO/CCR7/CD25/CD127/CD95/CD27. Germline V gives CDR1 SGDLS, CDR2 YYNGEE. The CDR3 loop spans 14 amino acids. V was clipped by 0 bases and J by 2 bases, with 8 bases between them. The TCR sequence derives from a woman aged 40 to 50 with type 1 diabetes. The chain has TRBV9 and TRBJ1-1; D gene ambiguous. The sample taken for sequencing was central memory CD4+ T cells from blood. CDR3 DNA sequence: TGTGCCAGCAGCGTAGGGTCAGGCAACACTGAAGCTTTCTTT. Translation gives CASSVGSGNTEAFF.